The rows below give T cell receptor beta chains drawn from one sample of a study of radiotherapy plus CTLA-4 blockade in lung cancer. Sequencing was performed with immunoSEQ multiplex PCR; in TCRdb, only in-frame clones are kept and a portion is missing. Among tens of thousands of clones listed, approximately 65% were seen once. This specimen was peripheral blood, taken from a patient treated with radiotherapy plus ipilimumab. The receptors come from a human donor with non-small cell lung cancer whose response to radiotherapy plus ipilimumab could not be evaluated. The CDR3 runs from the conserved cysteine through the conserved F or W. Fields, in order: J gene, D gene, V gene, clone size, CDR3 protein, CDR3 DNA. A D gene is named only where the DNA matches it firmly. Clone size is stated in some rows and not others, as once, few, many or a class when expanded.

TRBJ1-1 | NA | TRBV6-5 | NA | CASSPTANTEAFF | TGTGCCAGCAGTCCGACAGCGAACACTGAAGCTTTCTTT
TRBJ2-7 | NA | TRBV6-5 | NA | CASSHPLLSYEQYF | TGTGCCAGCAGTCATCCCCTACTTTCCTACGAGCAGTACTTC
TRBJ2-3 | TRBD2 | TRBV28 | NA | CASSTSGGASGTDTQYF | TGTGCCAGCTCCACCTCCGGAGGGGCTAGCGGTACAGATACGCAGTATTTT
TRBJ1-5 | NA | TRBV6-5 | NA | CASRGGVQPQHF | TGTGCCAGCAGGGGAGGAGTTCAGCCCCAGCATTTT
TRBJ2-1 | NA | TRBV9 | NA | CASSVEERVGNEQFF | TGTGCCAGCAGCGTAGAGGAGCGGGTGGGGAATGAGCAGTTCTTC
TRBJ2-7 | TRBD2 | TRBV9 | NA | CASSVGLASYEQYF | TGTGCCAGCAGCGTAGGACTAGCATCCTACGAGCAGTACTTC
TRBJ1-1 | TRBD1 | TRBV6-5 | NA | CASSYSQGAGAFF | TGTGCCAGCAGTTACTCCCAGGGGGCAGGGGCTTTCTTT
TRBJ1-2 | TRBD1 | TRBV7-2 | NA | CASSQDQGQGGYGYTF | TGTGCCAGCAGCCAAGATCAAGGACAGGGCGGCTATGGCTACACCTTC
TRBJ2-5 | NA | TRBV19 | once | CASSQTGETQYF | TGTGCCAGTAGCCAGACTGGGGAGACCCAGTACTTC
TRBJ2-7 | TRBD2 | TRBV15 | NA | CATSRDLAGGLNEQYF | TGTGCCACCAGCAGAGACTTAGCGGGGGGGCTCAACGAGCAGTACTTC
TRBJ2-1 | TRBD2 | TRBV28 | NA | CASYLAGGPQFF | TGTGCCAGCTATCTAGCGGGAGGGCCGCAGTTCTTC
TRBJ1-5 | NA | TRBV2 | NA | CASSDLRGGSNQPQHF | TGTGCCAGCAGTGACCTCAGGGGTGGTAGCAATCAGCCCCAGCATTTT
TRBJ2-7 | NA | TRBV6-1 | NA | CAAADYEQYF | TGTGCCGCGGCCGACTACGAGCAGTACTTC
TRBJ2-7 | NA | TRBV27 | NA | CASSSLHAGQYF | TGTGCCAGCAGTTCTTTACACGCGGGGCAGTACTTC
TRBJ2-7 | NA | TRBV5-3 | NA | CAAPIAYEQYF | TGTGCCGCGCCTATTGCCTACGAGCAGTACTTC
TRBJ2-5 | TRBD1 | TRBV18 | once | CASSPRDRGLETQYF | TGTGCCAGCTCACCCCGGGACAGGGGGCTGGAGACCCAGTACTTC
TRBJ2-7 | TRBD1 | TRBV9 | NA | CASSVEQGADEQYF | TGTGCCAGCAGCGTAGAACAGGGGGCGGACGAGCAGTACTTC
TRBJ2-7 | NA | TRBV19 | many | CASSISVFGRAAAYEQYF | TGTGCCAGTAGTATCTCGGTTTTTGGGCGCGCAGCGGCCTACGAGCAGTACTTC
TRBJ2-7 | NA | TRBV25-1 | NA | CASIGSSYEQYF | TGTGCCAGCATTGGGAGTTCCTACGAGCAGTACTTC
TRBJ2-3 | NA | TRBV7-2 | NA | CASSLATSTDTQYF | TGTGCCAGCAGCTTAGCGACTAGCACAGATACGCAGTATTTT
TRBJ2-5 | TRBD2 | TRBV7-2 | NA | CASSLISGGETQYF | TGTGCCAGCAGCTTGATTAGCGGGGGAGAGACCCAGTACTTC
TRBJ1-1 | NA | TRBV18 | NA | CASSPRGDTEAFF | TGTGCCAGCTCACCACGGGGGGACACTGAAGCTTTCTTT
TRBJ2-1 | NA | TRBV4-1 | once | CASSQDEIRGISYNEQFF | TGCGCCAGCAGCCAAGATGAAATTCGGGGAATATCCTACAATGAGCAGTTCTTC
TRBJ1-5 | TRBD1 | TRBV28 | NA | CASSPTGVRQPQHF | TGTGCCAGCAGCCCGACAGGGGTTCGGCAGCCCCAGCATTTT
TRBJ2-3 | TRBD2 | TRBV6-1 | NA | CASSDPGWLAGVADTQYF | TGTGCCAGCAGTGACCCAGGGTGGCTAGCGGGAGTAGCAGATACGCAGTATTTT
TRBJ1-5 | NA | TRBV6-6 | NA | CASRAEDSNQPQHF | TGTGCCAGCCGGGCGGAGGATAGCAATCAGCCCCAGCATTTT
TRBJ1-2 | TRBD1 | TRBV4-3 | NA | CASSHSRGTVDYGYTF | TGCGCCAGCAGCCATTCACGGGGGACAGTAGACTATGGCTACACCTTC
TRBJ1-1 | TRBD1 | TRBV5-1 | NA | CASSLVGQGRSEAFF | TGCGCCAGCAGCTTGGTGGGACAGGGGCGTTCTGAAGCTTTCTTT
TRBJ2-7 | NA | TRBV6-1 | NA | CASSESSGVGSYEQYF | TGTGCCAGCAGTGAATCCTCAGGGGTAGGGTCCTACGAGCAGTACTTC
TRBJ2-3 | NA | TRBV4-2 | NA | CASSQGGKKLANTDTQYF | TGTGCCAGCAGCCAAGGCGGGAAGAAACTAGCTAACACAGATACGCAGTATTTT
TRBJ2-3 | NA | TRBV6-4 | NA | CASSDYFGGDTQYF | TGTGCCAGCAGTGACTATTTTGGCGGGGATACGCAGTATTTT
TRBJ2-1 | NA | TRBV28 | NA | CASSFRSWTADNEQFF | TGTGCCAGCAGTTTTAGGTCTTGGACAGCAGACAATGAGCAGTTCTTC
TRBJ1-1 | NA | TRBV12-5 | NA | CASGLQGASTEAFF | TGTGCTAGTGGTTTACAAGGGGCGAGTACTGAAGCTTTCTTT
TRBJ2-1 | NA | TRBV5-5 | NA | CASSLRGLYNEQFF | TGTGCCAGCAGCTTACGGGGACTCTACAATGAGCAGTTCTTC
TRBJ2-7 | TRBD2 | TRBV11-1 | NA | CASSLGLAGSEQYF | TGTGCCAGCAGCTTAGGGCTAGCGGGAAGTGAGCAGTACTTC
TRBJ2-3 | NA | TRBV6-1 | NA | CASRQSGTDTQYF | TGTGCCAGCAGACAATCTGGCACAGATACGCAGTATTTT
TRBJ1-3 | NA | TRBV4-1 | few | CASSQSSGERRGNTIYF | TGCGCCAGCAGCCAATCGAGCGGGGAGAGGAGGGGAAACACCATATATTTT
TRBJ2-7 | TRBD1 | TRBV6-5 | once | CASSYQSGTGSYEQYF | TGTGCCAGCAGCTACCAATCCGGGACAGGGTCCTACGAGCAGTACTTC
TRBJ2-2 | TRBD2 | TRBV6-1 | NA | CASRWGLVNTGELFF | TGTGCCAGCAGATGGGGACTAGTGAACACCGGGGAGCTGTTTTTT
TRBJ1-2 | TRBD1 | TRBV7-9 | NA | CASSSDYRGYGYTF | TGTGCCAGCAGCTCCGACTACAGGGGCTATGGCTACACCTTC
TRBJ1-1 | TRBD1 | TRBV7-2 | once | CASSLTRGLTEAFF | TGTGCCAGCAGCTTAACGAGGGGGCTCACTGAAGCTTTCTTT
TRBJ2-1 | TRBD2 | TRBV19 | once | CASSIGLAGVNEQFF | TGTGCCAGTAGTATAGGACTAGCGGGAGTAAATGAGCAGTTCTTC
TRBJ2-3 | NA | TRBV9 | NA | CASSVGTGGSTDTQYF | TGTGCCAGCAGCGTAGGAACAGGAGGGAGCACAGATACGCAGTATTTT
TRBJ1-1 | NA | TRBV25-1 | few | CASRGLQGQAFF | TGTGCCAGCAGGGGCTTACAGGGCCAGGCTTTCTTT
TRBJ2-3 | NA | TRBV7-9 | NA | CASSLAGPTDTQYF | TGTGCCAGCAGCTTAGCGGGCCCCACAGATACGCAGTATTTT
TRBJ2-5 | NA | TRBV6-5 | NA | CASCQRRQETQYF | TGTGCCAGCTGTCAAAGGAGGCAAGAGACCCAGTACTTC
TRBJ1-1 | NA | TRBV5-6 | NA | CASSWGTDFTEAFF | TGTGCCAGCAGCTGGGGCACGGATTTCACTGAAGCTTTCTTT
TRBJ2-7 | NA | TRBV7-9 | once | CASSYGLSSYEQYF | TGTGCCAGCAGCTACGGACTGAGCTCCTACGAGCAGTACTTC
TRBJ1-1 | TRBD1 | TRBV5-1 | few | CASSLMAGGTEAFF | TGCGCCAGCAGCTTGATGGCAGGGGGTACTGAAGCTTTCTTT
TRBJ1-1 | NA | TRBV5-6 | NA | CASSLAPLNTEAFF | TGTGCCAGCAGCTTGGCCCCACTTAACACTGAAGCTTTCTTT
TRBJ2-5 | TRBD1 | TRBV9 | NA | CASSAPGQGAQETQYF | TGTGCCAGCAGCGCCCCGGGACAGGGGGCTCAAGAGACCCAGTACTTC
TRBJ2-7 | TRBD1 | TRBV9 | NA | CASSVDRGFYEQYF | TGTGCCAGCAGCGTAGACAGGGGGTTCTACGAGCAGTACTTC
TRBJ2-7 | NA | TRBV14 | NA | CASSQVVRGEQYF | TGTGCCAGCAGCCAAGTTGTGCGGGGCGAGCAGTACTTC
TRBJ1-3 | NA | TRBV9 | few | CASSVGGGNTIYF | TGTGCCAGCAGCGTAGGGGGCGGAAACACCATATATTTT
TRBJ1-5 | NA | TRBV2 | NA | CASRMGGATSQPQHF | TGTGCCAGCAGGATGGGGGGGGCTACGAGTCAGCCCCAGCATTTT
TRBJ2-1 | NA | TRBV19 | NA | CASSPNYNEQFF | TGTGCCAGTAGTCCTAACTACAATGAGCAGTTCTTC
TRBJ1-1 | NA | TRBV29-1 | NA | CSAGGGRADTEAFF | TGCAGCGCTGGGGGGGGGCGCGCTGACACTGAAGCTTTCTTT
TRBJ1-1 | NA | TRBV5-6 | NA | CASSLQGRDYTEAFF | TGTGCCAGCAGCCTACAGGGAAGGGATTACACTGAAGCTTTCTTT
TRBJ2-3 | NA | TRBV10-3 | NA | CAISPDRTSTDTQYF | TGTGCCATCAGCCCAGACAGGACTAGCACAGATACGCAGTATTTT